What follows are 7 T cell receptor beta chains derived from one specimen sequenced in a study of PD-L1 blockade in urothelial cancer. Time point: peripheral blood 6 weeks after treatment start. Method: immunoSEQ multiplex PCR; TCRdb's copy keeps in-frame clones and lacks some. The table includes around 62,000 clones, roughly 90% detected once. Sample: PBMCs, taken around atezolizumab (anti-PD-L1) treatment. All receptors derive from a man aged 60 to 69 with urothelial cancer.

The chain carries TRBV5-8 and TRBJ1-1; 9 nucleotides align to TRBD1. Germline V gene lookup returns CDR1 SGHTS and CDR2 YDEGEE. CDR3 length equals 14 residues. V was clipped by 6 bases and J by 4 bases; unmatched bases: 7. As DNA, the CDR3 is TGTGCCAGCACCTACAGGGGGCTGGGCACTGAAGCTTTCTTT. Its protein is CASTYRGLGTEAFF.

This clone was recorded a few times. V gene TRBV7-9 combines with J gene TRBJ2-7, with a possible D match to TRBD1 (6 bases). Germline V gene data show CDR1 as SEHNR and CDR2 as FQNEAQ (reference sequence). There are 16 residues in the CDR3. Trimming removed 5 bases at V and 5 bases at J, with 22 bases between. CDR3 bases: TGTGCCAGCAGCCGTATCCCACGAACGACAGGACACGAGCAGTACTTC. It encodes CASSRIPRTTGHEQYF.

The rearrangement links TRBV6-4 to TRBJ1-1; D is possibly TRBD1 (5 bases). Germline lookup yields CDR1 MRHNA and CDR2 SNTAGT. V lost 8 bases and J lost 4, with 20 bases in between. CDR3 size: 15 residues. CDR3 loop: CASSRAGGKITEAFF. The CDR3 nucleotides are TGTGCCAGCTCCAGAGCCGGGGGTAAAATCACTGAAGCTTTCTTT.

V is TRBV5-4 and J is TRBJ2-1; D not resolved. This CDR3 spans 16 amino acids. Trimming took off 0 bases at V and 1 base at J, with 11 bases between the two ends. Germline lookup yields CDR1 SGHNT and CDR2 YYREEE (reference sequence). The CDR3 loop reads CASSLGALSSYNEQFF. CDR3 nucleotide sequence: TGTGCCAGCAGCTTGGGAGCTTTAAGTTCCTACAATGAGCAGTTCTTC. Full variable domain (remainder filled in from reference TRBV5-4 and TRBJ2-1): ETGVTQSPTHLIKTRGQQVTLRCSSQSGHNTVSWYQQALGQGPQFIFQYYREEENGRGNFPPRFSGLQFPNYSSELNVNALELDDSALYLCASSLGALSSYNEQFFGPGTRLTVL.

This sequence joins TRBV6-5 and TRBJ2-7; possible D gene TRBD1, 6 bases. V was cut by 6 bases and J by 3 bases, with 18 bases left in between. CDR1 MNHEY and CDR2 SVGAGI come from the germline V gene. CDR3 size: 15 residues. The CDR3: CASSKTGWGNYEQYF. The CDR3, as DNA: TGTGCCAGCAGCAAAACAGGGTGGGGTAACTACGAGCAGTACTTC.

The chain combines TRBV27 with TRBJ1-2; 9 bases agree with TRBD1. V lost 6 bases to trimming and J lost 5 bases; unmatched junction nucleotides: 7. Per germline, CDR1 MNHEY and CDR2 SMNVEV (reference sequence). The CDR3 sequence is 14 residues long. The CDR3: CASRSTGGTYGYTF. In DNA, the CDR3 is TGTGCCAGCAGATCTACAGGGGGCACGTATGGCTACACCTTC.

V gene TRBV19 combines with J gene TRBJ2-2, with D maybe TRBD1 (5 bases). This CDR3 has 16 residues. Germline CDR1 LNHDA, CDR2 SQIVND (reference sequence). V shed 5 bases and J shed 1 base, with 14 bases lying between them. The DNA for the CDR3 is TGTGCCAGTAGTCTCCCCAGGGCCCTGAACACCGGGGAGCTGTTTTTT. Translating it yields CASSLPRALNTGELFF.